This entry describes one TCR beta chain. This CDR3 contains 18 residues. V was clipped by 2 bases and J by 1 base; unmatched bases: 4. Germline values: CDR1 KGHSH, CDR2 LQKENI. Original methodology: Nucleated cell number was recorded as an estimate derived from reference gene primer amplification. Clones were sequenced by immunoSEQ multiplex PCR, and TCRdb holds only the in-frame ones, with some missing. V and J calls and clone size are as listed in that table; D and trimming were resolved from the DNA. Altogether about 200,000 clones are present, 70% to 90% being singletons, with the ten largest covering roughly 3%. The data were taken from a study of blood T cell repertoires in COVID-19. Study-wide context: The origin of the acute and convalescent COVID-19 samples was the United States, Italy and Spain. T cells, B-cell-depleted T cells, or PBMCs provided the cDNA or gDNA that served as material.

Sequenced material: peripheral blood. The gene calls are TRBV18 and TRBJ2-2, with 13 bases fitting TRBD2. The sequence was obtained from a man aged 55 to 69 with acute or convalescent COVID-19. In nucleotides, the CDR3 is TGTGCCAGCTCACCAGGACTAGCGGGGGTCCAGAACACCGGGGAGCTGTTTTTT. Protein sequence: CASSPGLAGVQNTGELFF.